This T cell receptor (beta chain) was obtained from a study of blood T cell repertoires in COVID-19. For the study at large: Some COVID-19 samples were acute and others convalescent; all came from the United States, Italy and Spain. T cells, B-cell-depleted T cells, or PBMCs supplied cDNA or gDNA.

Trimming at V came to 3 bases and at J to 11 bases, leaving 11 bases not matched to a gene. Germline V CDR1 and CDR2: DFQATT, SNEGSKA (reference sequence). There are 13 residues in the CDR3. This clone showed up just a few times. Produced via immunoSEQ multiplex PCR; TCRdb's table is partial and in-frame only. The sample shows some 200,000 clones, around nine tenths of them seen only once. The sample consisted of peripheral blood. The sequence was collected from a woman aged 18-35 years who had recovered from COVID-19. V and J are TRBV20-1 and TRBJ2-7; 9 nucleotides line up with TRBD1. The CDR3 is CSASFSQGAFKYF. As DNA, the CDR3 is TGCAGTGCTAGTTTTTCACAGGGGGCTTTTAAGTACTTC.